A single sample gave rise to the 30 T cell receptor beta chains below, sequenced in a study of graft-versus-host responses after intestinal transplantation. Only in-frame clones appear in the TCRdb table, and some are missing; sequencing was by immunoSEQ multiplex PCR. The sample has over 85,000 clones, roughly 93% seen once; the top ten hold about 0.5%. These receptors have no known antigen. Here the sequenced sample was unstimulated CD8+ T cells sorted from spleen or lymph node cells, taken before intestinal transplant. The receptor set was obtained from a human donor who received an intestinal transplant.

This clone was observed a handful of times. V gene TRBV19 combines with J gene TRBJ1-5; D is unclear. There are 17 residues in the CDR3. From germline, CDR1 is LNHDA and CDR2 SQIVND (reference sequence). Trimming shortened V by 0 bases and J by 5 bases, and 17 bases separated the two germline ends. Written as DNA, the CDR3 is TGTGCCAGTAGTATAGAGGTGGAGCTAGGCCATCATCAGCCCCAGCATTTT. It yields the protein CASSIEVELGHHQPQHF. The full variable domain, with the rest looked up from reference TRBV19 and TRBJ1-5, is DGGITQSPKYLFRKEGQNVTLSCEQNLNHDAMYWYRQDPGQGLRLIYYSQIVNDFQKGDIAEGYSVSREKKESFPLTVTSAQKNPTAFYLCASSIEVELGHHQPQHFGDGTRLSIL.

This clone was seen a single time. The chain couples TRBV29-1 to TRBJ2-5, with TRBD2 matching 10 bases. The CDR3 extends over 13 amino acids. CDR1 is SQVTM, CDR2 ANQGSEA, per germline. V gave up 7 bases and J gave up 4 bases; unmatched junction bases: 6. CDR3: CSGLAGEGETQYF. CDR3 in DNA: TGCAGCGGGCTAGCGGGAGAGGGAGAGACCCAGTACTTC.

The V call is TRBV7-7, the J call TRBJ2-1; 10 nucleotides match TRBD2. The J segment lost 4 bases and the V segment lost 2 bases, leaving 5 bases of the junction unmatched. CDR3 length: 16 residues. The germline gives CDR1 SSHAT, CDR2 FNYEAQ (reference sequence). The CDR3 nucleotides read TGTGCCAGCAGCTTACAAGCGGGGGGGATGTACAATGAGCAGTTCTTC. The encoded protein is CASSLQAGGMYNEQFF.

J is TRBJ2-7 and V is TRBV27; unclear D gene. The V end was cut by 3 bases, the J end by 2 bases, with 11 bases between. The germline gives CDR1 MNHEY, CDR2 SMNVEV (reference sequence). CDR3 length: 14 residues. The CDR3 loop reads CASSFTPQPYEQYF. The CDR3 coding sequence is TGTGCCAGCAGTTTTACCCCACAGCCCTACGAGCAGTACTTC.

The CDR3 sequence: CASSLAYSSYNEQFF. DNA for the CDR3: TGTGCCAGCAGTCTAGCGTATAGCTCCTACAATGAGCAGTTCTTC. The chain joins TRBV9 to TRBJ2-1; the D gene is possibly TRBD2 (6 bases). V was clipped by 5 bases and J by 0 bases, with 12 bases between them. Germline values: CDR1 SGDLS, CDR2 YYNGEE. The CDR3 sequence is 15 residues long.

The CDR3 nucleotides read TGTGCCAGCAGCTGGACTAGCGGGATGGACGAGCAGTACTTC. Protein sequence: CASSWTSGMDEQYF. The chain recombines TRBV6-5 with TRBJ2-7; 12 nucleotides align to TRBD2. With 6 bases clipped from V and 5 bases from J, the junction kept 5 bases outside the gene matches. CDR3 length: 14 amino acids. The germline CDR1 and CDR2 sequences are MNHEY and SVGAGI.

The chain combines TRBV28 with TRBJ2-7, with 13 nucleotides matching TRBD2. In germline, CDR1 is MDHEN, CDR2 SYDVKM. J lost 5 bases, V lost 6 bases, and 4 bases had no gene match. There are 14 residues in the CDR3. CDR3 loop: CASSLLAGGDEQYF. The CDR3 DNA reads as TGTGCCAGCAGCCTACTAGCGGGAGGGGACGAGCAGTACTTC.

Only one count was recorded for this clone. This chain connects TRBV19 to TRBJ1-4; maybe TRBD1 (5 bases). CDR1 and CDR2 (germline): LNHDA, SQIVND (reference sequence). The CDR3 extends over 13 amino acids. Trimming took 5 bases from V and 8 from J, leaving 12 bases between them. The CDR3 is CASSHQGIEKLFF. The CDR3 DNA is TGTGCCAGTAGTCATCAGGGAATCGAAAAACTGTTTTTT.

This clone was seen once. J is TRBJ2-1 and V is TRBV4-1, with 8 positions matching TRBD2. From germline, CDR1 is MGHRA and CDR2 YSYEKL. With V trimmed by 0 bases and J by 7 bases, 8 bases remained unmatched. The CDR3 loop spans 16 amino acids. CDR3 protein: CASSQDTGLVENEQFF. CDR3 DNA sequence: TGCGCCAGCAGCCAAGACACGGGACTAGTTGAAAATGAGCAGTTCTTC.

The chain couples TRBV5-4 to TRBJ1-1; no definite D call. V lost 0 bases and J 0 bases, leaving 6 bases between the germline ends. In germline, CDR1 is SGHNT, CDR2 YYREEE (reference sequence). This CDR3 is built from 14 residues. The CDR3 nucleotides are TGTGCCAGCAGCTTGGCAGGAATGAACACTGAAGCTTTCTTT. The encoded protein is CASSLAGMNTEAFF.

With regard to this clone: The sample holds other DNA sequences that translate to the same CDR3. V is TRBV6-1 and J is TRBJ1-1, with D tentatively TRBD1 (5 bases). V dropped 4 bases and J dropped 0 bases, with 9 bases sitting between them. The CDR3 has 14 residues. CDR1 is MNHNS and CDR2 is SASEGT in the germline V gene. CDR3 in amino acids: CASSVGQLNTEAFF. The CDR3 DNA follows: TGTGCCAGCAGTGTGGGGCAGCTGAACACTGAAGCTTTCTTT.

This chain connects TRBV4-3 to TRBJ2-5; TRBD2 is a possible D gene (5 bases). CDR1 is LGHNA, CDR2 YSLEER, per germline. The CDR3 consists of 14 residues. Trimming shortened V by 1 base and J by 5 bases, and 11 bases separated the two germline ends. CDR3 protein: CASSQVTGVETQYF. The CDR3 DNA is TGCGCCAGCAGCCAAGTAACCGGGGTTGAGACCCAGTACTTC.

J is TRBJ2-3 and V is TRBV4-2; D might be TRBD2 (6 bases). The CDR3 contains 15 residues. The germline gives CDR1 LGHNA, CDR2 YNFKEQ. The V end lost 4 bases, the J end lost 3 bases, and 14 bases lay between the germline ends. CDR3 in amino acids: CASSPRWGETDTQYF. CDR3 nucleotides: TGTGCCAGCAGCCCCCGGTGGGGGGAAACAGATACGCAGTATTTT.

CDR3 in DNA: TGTGCCTGGAACACTTACCCGGGACTAGCGTACTCCTACGAGCAGTACTTC. Residues: CAWNTYPGLAYSYEQYF. The chain couples TRBV30 to TRBJ2-7, with 10 bases identical to TRBD2. Per the germline V gene, CDR1 is GTSNPN and CDR2 is SVGIG (reference sequence). The CDR3 is made up of 17 amino acids. V lost 4 bases, J lost 0 bases, and 12 bases stayed unmatched.

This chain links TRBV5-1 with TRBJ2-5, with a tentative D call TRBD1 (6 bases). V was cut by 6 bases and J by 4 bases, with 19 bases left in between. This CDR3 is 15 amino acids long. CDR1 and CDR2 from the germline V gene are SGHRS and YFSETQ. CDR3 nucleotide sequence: TGCGCCAGCAAGGACTTAACGGGACAAGGAGAGACCCAGTACTTC. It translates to CASKDLTGQGETQYF.

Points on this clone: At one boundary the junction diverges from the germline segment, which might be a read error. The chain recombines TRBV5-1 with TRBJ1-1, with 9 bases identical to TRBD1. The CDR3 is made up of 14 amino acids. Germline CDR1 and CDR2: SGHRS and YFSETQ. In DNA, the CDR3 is TGCGCCCGCAGTGCCGGGACAGGGATCACTGAAGCTTTCTTT. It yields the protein CARSAGTGITEAFF.

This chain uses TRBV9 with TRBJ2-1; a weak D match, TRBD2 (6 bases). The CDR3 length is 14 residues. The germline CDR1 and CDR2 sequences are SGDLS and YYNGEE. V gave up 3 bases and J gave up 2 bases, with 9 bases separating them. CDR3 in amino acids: CASSGGVTYNEQFF. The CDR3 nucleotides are TGTGCCAGCAGCGGGGGGGTAACCTACAATGAGCAGTTCTTC.

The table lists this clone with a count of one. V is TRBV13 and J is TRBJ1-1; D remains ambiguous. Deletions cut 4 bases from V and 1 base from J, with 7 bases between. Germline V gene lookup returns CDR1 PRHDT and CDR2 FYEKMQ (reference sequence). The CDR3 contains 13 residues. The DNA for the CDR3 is TGTGCCAGCAGCTCCGGAGGGAACACTGAAGCTTTCTTT. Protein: CASSSGGNTEAFF.

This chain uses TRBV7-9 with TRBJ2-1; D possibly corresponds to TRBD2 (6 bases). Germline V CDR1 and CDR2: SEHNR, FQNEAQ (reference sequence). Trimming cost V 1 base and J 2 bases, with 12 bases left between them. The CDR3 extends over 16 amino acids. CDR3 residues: CASSLDMAGTYNEQFF. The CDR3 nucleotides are TGTGCCAGCAGCTTAGATATGGCGGGAACCTACAATGAGCAGTTCTTC.

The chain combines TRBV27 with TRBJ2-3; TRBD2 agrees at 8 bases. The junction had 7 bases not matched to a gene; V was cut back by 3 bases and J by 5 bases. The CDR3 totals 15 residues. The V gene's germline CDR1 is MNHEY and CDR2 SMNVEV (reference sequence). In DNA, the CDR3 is TGTGCCAGCAGTTTTTCGGCGGGAGGTCTAGATACGCAGTATTTT. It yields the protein CASSFSAGGLDTQYF.

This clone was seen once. DNA of the CDR3: TGTGCCAGCAGCTCCGCAGGGGATACGCAGTATTTT. Translation gives CASSSAGDTQYF. The chain employs TRBV13 and TRBJ2-3, with D possibly TRBD1 on 5 matching bases. Trimming took 4 bases from V and 6 from J, leaving 8 bases between them. Per germline, CDR1 PRHDT and CDR2 FYEKMQ (reference sequence). The CDR3 is 12 residues long.

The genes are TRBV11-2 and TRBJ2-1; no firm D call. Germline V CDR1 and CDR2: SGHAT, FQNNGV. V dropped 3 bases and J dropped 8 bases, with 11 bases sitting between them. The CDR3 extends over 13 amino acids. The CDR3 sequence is CASSFRPSDEQFF. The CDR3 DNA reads TGTGCCAGCAGCTTTCGTCCTTCAGATGAGCAGTTCTTC.

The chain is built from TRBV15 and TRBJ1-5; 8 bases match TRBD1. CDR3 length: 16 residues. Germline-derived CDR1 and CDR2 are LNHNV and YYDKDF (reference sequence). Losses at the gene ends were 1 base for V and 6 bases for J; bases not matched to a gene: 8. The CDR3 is CATSRGFGQGFQPQHF. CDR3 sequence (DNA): TGTGCCACCAGCAGAGGATTCGGACAGGGCTTTCAGCCCCAGCATTTT.

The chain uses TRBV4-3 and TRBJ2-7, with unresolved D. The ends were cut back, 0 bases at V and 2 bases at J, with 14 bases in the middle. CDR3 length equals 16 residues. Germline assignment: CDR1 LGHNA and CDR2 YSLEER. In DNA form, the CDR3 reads TGCGCCAGCAGCCAAGACCCGAATTTTAGCCCCTACGAGCAGTACTTC. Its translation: CASSQDPNFSPYEQYF.

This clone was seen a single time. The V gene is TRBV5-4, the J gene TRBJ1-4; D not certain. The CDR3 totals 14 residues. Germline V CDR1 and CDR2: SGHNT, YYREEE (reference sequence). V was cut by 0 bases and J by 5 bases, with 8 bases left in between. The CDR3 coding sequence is TGTGCCAGCAGCTTGGCCCAGTCAAATGAAAAACTGTTTTTT. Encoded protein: CASSLAQSNEKLFF.

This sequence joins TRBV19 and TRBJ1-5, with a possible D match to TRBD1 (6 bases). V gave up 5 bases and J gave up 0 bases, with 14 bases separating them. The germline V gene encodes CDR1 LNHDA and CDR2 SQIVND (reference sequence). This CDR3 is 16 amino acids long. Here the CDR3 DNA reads TGTGCCAGTAGTCCCCTAGGGGGATATAGCAATCAGCCCCAGCATTTT. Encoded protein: CASSPLGGYSNQPQHF.

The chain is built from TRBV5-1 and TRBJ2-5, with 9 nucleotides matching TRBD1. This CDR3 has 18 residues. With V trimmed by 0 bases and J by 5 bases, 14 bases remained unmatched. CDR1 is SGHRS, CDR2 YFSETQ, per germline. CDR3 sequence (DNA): TGCGCCAGCAGCTTGGATCCGGGACAGGGAGAGATAGGGGAGACCCAGTACTTC. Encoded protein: CASSLDPGQGEIGETQYF.

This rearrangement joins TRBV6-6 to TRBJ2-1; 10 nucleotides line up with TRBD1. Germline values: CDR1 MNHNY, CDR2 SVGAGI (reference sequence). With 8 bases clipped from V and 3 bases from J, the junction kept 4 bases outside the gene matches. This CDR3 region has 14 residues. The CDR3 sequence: CASQDRGDYNEQFF. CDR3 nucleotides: TGTGCCAGCCAGGACAGGGGGGACTACAATGAGCAGTTCTTC.

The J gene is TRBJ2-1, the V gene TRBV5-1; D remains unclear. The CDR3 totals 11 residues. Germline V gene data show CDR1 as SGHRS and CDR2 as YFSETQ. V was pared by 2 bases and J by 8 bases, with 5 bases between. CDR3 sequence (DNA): TGCGCCAGCAGCTTCGGGTATGAGCAGTTCTTC. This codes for CASSFGYEQFF.

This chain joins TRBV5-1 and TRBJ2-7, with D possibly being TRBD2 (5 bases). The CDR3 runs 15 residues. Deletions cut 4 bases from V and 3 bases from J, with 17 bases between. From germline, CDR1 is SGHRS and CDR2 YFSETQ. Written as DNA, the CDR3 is TGCGCCAGCAGCCCCGGATTAGGACGGGACTACGAGCAGTACTTC. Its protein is CASSPGLGRDYEQYF.